This section outlines one T cell receptor beta chain sequence together with its context. Here immunoSEQ multiplex PCR was the method, and the copy in TCRdb shows in-frame clones only, minus some. The sample yields 250,000 or so clones, 84% seen once. The data derive from a study of blood T cell repertoires in COVID-19. Study-level information: Sites in the United States, Italy and Spain provided acute and convalescent COVID-19 samples.

Germline V CDR1 and CDR2: SGDLS, YYNGEE. Trimming cost V 3 bases and J 10 bases, with 7 bases left between them. CDR3 length: 10 amino acids. This receptor was taken from a woman aged 40 to 50 who had recovered from COVID-19. The specimen sequenced was peripheral blood. The V call is TRBV9, the J call TRBJ1-1; the D is unclear. The CDR3 DNA sequence: TGTGCCAGCAGCGCCCGGGGAGCTTTCTTT. The encoded protein is CASSARGAFF.